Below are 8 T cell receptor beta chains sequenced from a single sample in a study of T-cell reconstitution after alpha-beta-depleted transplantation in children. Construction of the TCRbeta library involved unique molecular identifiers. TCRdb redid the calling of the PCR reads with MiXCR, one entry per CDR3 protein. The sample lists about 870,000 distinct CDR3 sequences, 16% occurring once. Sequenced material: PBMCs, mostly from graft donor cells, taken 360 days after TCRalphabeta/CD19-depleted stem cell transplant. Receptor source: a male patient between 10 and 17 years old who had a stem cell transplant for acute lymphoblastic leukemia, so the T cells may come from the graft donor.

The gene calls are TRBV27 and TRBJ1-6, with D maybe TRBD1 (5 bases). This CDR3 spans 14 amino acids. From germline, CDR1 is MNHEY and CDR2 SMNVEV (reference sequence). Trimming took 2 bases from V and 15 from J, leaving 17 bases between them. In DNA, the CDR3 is TGTGCCAGCAGTTTAACCGGGGGGGGGGACTACCTCCACTTT. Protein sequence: CASSLTGGGDYLHF.

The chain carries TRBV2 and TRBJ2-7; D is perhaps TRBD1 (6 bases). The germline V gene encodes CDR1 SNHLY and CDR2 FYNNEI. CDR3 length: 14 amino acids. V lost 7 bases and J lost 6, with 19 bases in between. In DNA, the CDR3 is TGTGCCAGCACTACAGGGAGTGGCACCTTCGAGCAGTACTTC. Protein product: CASTTGSGTFEQYF.

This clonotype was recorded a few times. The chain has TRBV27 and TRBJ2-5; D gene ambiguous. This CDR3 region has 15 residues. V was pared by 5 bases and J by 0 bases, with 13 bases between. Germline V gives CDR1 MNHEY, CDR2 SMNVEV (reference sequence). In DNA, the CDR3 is TGTGCCAGCAGTCGCCGACAAATTAACCAAGAGACCCAGTACTTC. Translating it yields CASSRRQINQETQYF.

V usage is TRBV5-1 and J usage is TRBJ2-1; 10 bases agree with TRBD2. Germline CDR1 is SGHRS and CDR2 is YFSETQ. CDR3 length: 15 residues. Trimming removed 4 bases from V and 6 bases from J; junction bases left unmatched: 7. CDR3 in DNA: TGCGCCAGCAGCAGCCTAGCGGGAGTTGGCAATGAGCAGTTCTTC. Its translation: CASSSLAGVGNEQFF.

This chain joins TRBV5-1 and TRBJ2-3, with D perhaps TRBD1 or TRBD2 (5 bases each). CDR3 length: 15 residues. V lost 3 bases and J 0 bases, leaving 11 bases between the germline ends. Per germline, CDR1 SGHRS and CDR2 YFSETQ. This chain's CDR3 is CASSWGSISTDTQYF. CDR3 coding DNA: TGCGCCAGCAGCTGGGGGAGTATTAGCACAGATACGCAGTATTTT.

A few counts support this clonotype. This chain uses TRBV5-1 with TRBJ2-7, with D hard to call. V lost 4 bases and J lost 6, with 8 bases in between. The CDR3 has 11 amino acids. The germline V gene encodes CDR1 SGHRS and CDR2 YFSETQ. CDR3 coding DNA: TGCGCCAGCAGCGCCCACGGCGAGCAGTACTTC. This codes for CASSAHGEQYF. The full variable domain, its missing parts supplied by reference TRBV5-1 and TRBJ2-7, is KAGVTQTPRYLIKTRGQQVTLSCSPISGHRSVSWYQQTPGQGLQFLFEYFSETQRNKGNFPGRFSGRQFSNSRSEMNVSTLELGDSALYLCASSAHGEQYFGPGTRLTVT.

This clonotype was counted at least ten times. The CDR3 DNA follows: TGTGCCAGCAGTATCGCCGGGACTAATGAAAAACTGTTTTTT. Its translation is CASSIAGTNEKLFF. J is TRBJ1-4 and V is TRBV12-3 or TRBV12-4, with D hard to call. The ends were cut back, 5 bases at V and 2 bases at J, with 9 bases in the middle. The CDR3 consists of 14 residues.

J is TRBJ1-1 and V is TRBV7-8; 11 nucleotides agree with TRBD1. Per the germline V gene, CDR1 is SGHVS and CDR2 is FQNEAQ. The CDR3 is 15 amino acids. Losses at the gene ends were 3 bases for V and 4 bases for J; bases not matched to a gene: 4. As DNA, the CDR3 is TGTGCCAGCAGCTTGGACAGGGGGCAGATCACTGAAGCTTTCTTT. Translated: CASSLDRGQITEAFF.